Each of the 9 T cell receptor beta chains below was sequenced from the same sample in a study of a mutant IDH1 vaccine in newly diagnosed glioma. Time point given: week 47, end of study. A single vaccine dose contained 300 ug of mutant IDH1 20-mer peptide, and topical imiquimod was used with it. Only in-frame clones appear in the TCRdb table, and some are missing; sequencing was by immunoSEQ multiplex PCR. The sample has fewer than 35,000 clones; around 82% are singletons. What these receptors recognize is not known. The material sequenced was PBMCs, taken from a glioma patient whose treatment included an IDH1 peptide vaccine. The origin of the receptors is a man under 40 with glioma.

In this sample, this clone turned up a few times. The CDR3 DNA reads TGTGCCAGCAGTGGTACAGGGGTGTATGGCTACACCTTC. It encodes CASSGTGVYGYTF. The J gene is TRBJ1-2, the V gene TRBV27; 7 bases are a match to TRBD1. CDR3 length: 13 residues. J lost 5 bases, V lost 5 bases, and 5 bases had no gene match. The germline CDR1 and CDR2 sequences are MNHEY and SMNVEV (reference sequence).

This chain joins TRBV9 and TRBJ1-6; TRBD1 might be the D (5 bases). The germline gives CDR1 SGDLS, CDR2 YYNGEE. The ends were cut back, 0 bases at V and 6 bases at J, with 13 bases in the middle. The CDR3 is 16 amino acids. The CDR3 sequence: CASSVAPGGINSPLHF. CDR3 DNA: TGTGCCAGCAGCGTAGCTCCGGGGGGAATTAATTCACCCCTCCACTTT.

This clone has only a few counts. The chain combines TRBV2 with TRBJ1-1; D unresolved. Germline-derived CDR1 and CDR2 are SNHLY and FYNNEI. V lost 1 base and J lost 1, with 7 bases in between. The CDR3 extends over 14 amino acids. The CDR3 DNA is TGTGCCAGCAGTGAAGGATACAGGAACACTGAAGCTTTCTTT. It codes for CASSEGYRNTEAFF.

The rearrangement links TRBV19 to TRBJ2-2; D might be TRBD1 (5 bases). The germline V gene encodes CDR1 LNHDA and CDR2 SQIVND (reference sequence). The CDR3 sequence is 14 residues long. V was cut by 1 base and J by 7 bases, with 10 bases left in between. This CDR3 reads CASSIGRGVGELFF. CDR3 coding DNA: TGTGCCAGTAGTATAGGAAGGGGTGTCGGGGAGCTGTTTTTT.

The V gene is TRBV5-1, the J gene TRBJ2-7; 15 bases fit TRBD2. This CDR3 region has 16 residues. From germline, CDR1 is SGHRS and CDR2 YFSETQ. V lost 5 bases to trimming and J lost 6 bases; unmatched junction nucleotides: 9. CDR3 protein: CASSSRTSGGAREQYF. The CDR3 nucleotides are TGCGCCAGCAGTTCTCGGACTAGCGGGGGGGCCCGCGAGCAGTACTTC.

This clone occurred once. V usage is TRBV5-4 and J usage is TRBJ1-2, with 7 bases that match TRBD1. J gave up 6 bases and V 0 bases, and 8 bases lay outside the gene matches. Germline V gene lookup returns CDR1 SGHNT and CDR2 YYREEE (reference sequence). The length of the CDR3 is 15 residues. CDR3 in amino acids: CASSLDRGRWDGYTF. CDR3 DNA sequence: TGTGCCAGCAGCTTGGATAGGGGGCGCTGGGATGGCTACACCTTC.

This clone was observed a handful of times. The genes are TRBV7-9 and TRBJ1-6; 7 bases agree with TRBD1. J gave up 7 bases and V 5 bases, and 8 bases lay outside the gene matches. Germline V gene data show CDR1 as SEHNR and CDR2 as FQNEAQ (reference sequence). The CDR3 is made up of 15 amino acids. Here the CDR3 reads CASSPRGTENSPLHF. DNA for the CDR3: TGTGCCAGCAGCCCTCGGGGGACAGAAAATTCACCCCTCCACTTT.

The rearrangement joins TRBV5-6 to TRBJ2-2, with 12 bases that match TRBD2. This CDR3 is built from 17 residues. Germline lookup yields CDR1 SGHDT and CDR2 YYEEEE. V gave up 2 bases and J gave up 6 bases; unmatched junction bases: 8. The CDR3 region is CASSFGLAGFVPGELFF. CDR3 coding DNA: TGTGCCAGCAGCTTTGGACTAGCGGGATTTGTACCCGGGGAGCTGTTTTTT. Using reference TRBV5-6 and TRBJ2-2 for the parts outside the CDR3, the full variable domain is DAGVTQSPTHLIKTRGQQVTLRCSPKSGHDTVSWYQQALGQGPQFIFQYYEEEERQRGNFPDRFSGHQFPNYSSELNVNALLLGDSALYLCASSFGLAGFVPGELFFGEGSRLTVL.

In its sample, this clone was seen a few times. The rearrangement uses TRBV7-8 and TRBJ2-7; a possible D gene is TRBD2 (5 bases). The CDR3 consists of 17 residues. Germline lookup yields CDR1 SGHVS and CDR2 FQNEAQ. The V and J ends lost 2 bases and 1 base respectively, with 18 bases between them. The CDR3 is CASSLSGGLRESYEQYF. The CDR3 DNA sequence: TGTGCCAGCAGCTTATCCGGCGGGTTGAGGGAATCCTACGAGCAGTACTTC.